This TCR beta chain was recorded in a study of T cells in tuberculosis. Cells were sorted from thawed PBMC rested overnight and stained with GMM-loaded CD1B tetramer, viability dye and anti-CD3. CD1B tetramers were loaded with Rhodococcus equi-derived C32 glucose monomycolate. TCR-alpha and TCR-beta chains were sequenced unpaired. Clones were read by immunoSEQ multiplex PCR, and TCRdb kept only the in-frame ones, dropping some. The data show some 90,000 clones, with about nine tenths seen just once and 1.5% to 2% held by the top ten. V lost 4 bases to trimming and J lost 3 bases; unmatched junction nucleotides: 13. The CDR3 covers 18 residues. Germline V gene data show CDR1 as PRHDT and CDR2 as FYEKMQ (reference sequence).

V is TRBV13 and J is TRBJ2-3; 10 nucleotides align to TRBD1. This clonotype was sampled from an adult woman with latent tuberculosis. Material: CD1b-GMM tetramer-negative cells sorted from PBMCs. CDR3 DNA: TGTGCCAGCAGCTCGCGCACCGGGACAGGGGCCGGGACAGATACGCAGTATTTT. Translating it yields CASSSRTGTGAGTDTQYF.